This T cell receptor (beta chain) was recorded in a study of blood T cell repertoires in COVID-19. Profiled with immunoSEQ multiplex PCR; TCRdb holds only in-frame clones, not every one. The sample includes 80,000 to 90,000 clones, roughly three quarters seen only once; the top ten take approximately 10%. The CDR3 is 15 amino acids. V lost 5 bases to trimming and J lost 1 base; unmatched junction nucleotides: 5. Germline CDR1 KGHSH, CDR2 LQKENI. This clonotype was obtained from a man in his 70s with acute or convalescent COVID-19. The sequenced sample consisted of peripheral blood. This chain connects TRBV18 to TRBJ2-3; 8 bases line up with TRBD2. The CDR3 DNA sequence: TGTGCCAGCTCATATCCAGCGGGGGGCACAGATACGCAGTATTTT. This gives the protein CASSYPAGGTDTQYF. Together with reference TRBV18 and TRBJ2-3, the CDR3 gives the full variable domain: NAGVMQNPRHLVRRRGQEARLRCSPMKGHSHVYWYRQLPEEGLKFMVYLQKENIIDESGMPKERFSAEFPKEGPSILRIQQVVRGDSAAYFCASSYPAGGTDTQYFGPGTRLTVL.